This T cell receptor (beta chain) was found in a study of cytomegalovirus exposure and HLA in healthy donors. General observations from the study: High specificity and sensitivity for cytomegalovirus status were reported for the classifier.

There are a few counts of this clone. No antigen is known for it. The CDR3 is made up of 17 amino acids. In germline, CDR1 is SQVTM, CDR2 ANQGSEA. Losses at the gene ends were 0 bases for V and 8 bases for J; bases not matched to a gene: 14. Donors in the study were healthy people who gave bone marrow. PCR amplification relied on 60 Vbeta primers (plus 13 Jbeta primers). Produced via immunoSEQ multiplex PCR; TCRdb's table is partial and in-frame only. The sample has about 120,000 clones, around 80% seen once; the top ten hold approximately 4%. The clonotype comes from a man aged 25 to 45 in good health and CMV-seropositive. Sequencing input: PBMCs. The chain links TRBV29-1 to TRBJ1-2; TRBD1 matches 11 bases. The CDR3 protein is CSVEDLLRDRGLGGYTF. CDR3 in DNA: TGCAGCGTTGAAGATCTCCTCCGGGACAGGGGGTTAGGCGGCTACACCTTC.